This TCR beta chain stems from a study of blood T cell repertoires in COVID-19. Study-level information: Samples of COVID-19 (acute and convalescent) were obtained from the United States, Italy and Spain.

Assay: immunoSEQ multiplex PCR; the TCRdb copy retains only in-frame clones and omits some. The sample has over 150,000 clones, approximately 88% seen once; the top ten hold about 8.4%. Adults between roughly 18 and 89 years of age took part from about 24 US areas. Participants' reported clinical history set cohort assignment. Symptom resolution, clearance, or two negative PCRs marked donors in Cohort 3 as recovered. CDR3 size: 14 residues. Germline lookup yields CDR1 SGHRS and CDR2 YFSETQ. The V gene end was trimmed by 3 bases and the J gene end by 2 bases; junction bases not matched to a gene: 2. The receptor was derived from a woman younger than 35 who had recovered from COVID-19. The genes are TRBV5-1 and TRBJ2-3, with 8 bases identical to TRBD2. Material: PBMCs or T cells enriched from blood (not recorded which). CDR3 DNA: TGCGCCAGCAGCTGGACTAGCACCACAGATACGCAGTATTTT. Amino acid sequence: CASSWTSTTDTQYF.